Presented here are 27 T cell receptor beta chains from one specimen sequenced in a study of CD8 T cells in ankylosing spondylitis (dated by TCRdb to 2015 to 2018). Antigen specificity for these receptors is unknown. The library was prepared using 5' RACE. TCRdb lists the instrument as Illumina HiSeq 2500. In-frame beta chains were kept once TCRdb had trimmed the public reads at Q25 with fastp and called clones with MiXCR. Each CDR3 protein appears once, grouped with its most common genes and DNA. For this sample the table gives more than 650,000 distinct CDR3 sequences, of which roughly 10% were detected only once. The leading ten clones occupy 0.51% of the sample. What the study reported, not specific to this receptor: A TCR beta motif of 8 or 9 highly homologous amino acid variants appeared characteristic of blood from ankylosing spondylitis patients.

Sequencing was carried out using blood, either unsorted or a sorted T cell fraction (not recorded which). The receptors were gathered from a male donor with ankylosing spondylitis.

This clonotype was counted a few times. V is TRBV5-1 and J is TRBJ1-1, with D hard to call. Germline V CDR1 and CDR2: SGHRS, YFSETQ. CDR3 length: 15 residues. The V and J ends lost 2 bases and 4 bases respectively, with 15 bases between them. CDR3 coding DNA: TGCGCCAGCAGCTTCGGACCGTTTCCCGGCACTGAAGCTTTCTTT. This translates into CASSFGPFPGTEAFF. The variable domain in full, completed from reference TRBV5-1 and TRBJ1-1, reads KAGVTQTPRYLIKTRGQQVTLSCSPISGHRSVSWYQQTPGQGLQFLFEYFSETQRNKGNFPGRFSGRQFSNSRSEMNVSTLELGDSALYLCASSFGPFPGTEAFFGQGTRLTVV.

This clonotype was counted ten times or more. Here the CDR3 DNA reads TGCAGTGCTAGTATAGCGGAGCAGTTCTTC. This gives the protein CSASIAEQFF. The rearrangement joins TRBV20-1 to TRBJ2-1; tentative D call: TRBD2 (5 bases). The CDR3 is 10 residues long. Germline V gene data show CDR1 as DFQATT and CDR2 as SNEGSKA (reference sequence). V shed 3 bases and J shed 10 bases, with 7 bases lying between them.

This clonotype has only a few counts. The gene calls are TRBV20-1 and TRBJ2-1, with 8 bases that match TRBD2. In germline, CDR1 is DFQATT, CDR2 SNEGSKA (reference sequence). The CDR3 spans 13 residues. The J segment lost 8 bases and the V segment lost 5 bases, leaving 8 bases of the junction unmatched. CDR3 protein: CSAERTSFDEQFF. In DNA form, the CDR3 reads TGCAGTGCTGAGCGGACTAGCTTCGATGAGCAGTTCTTC.

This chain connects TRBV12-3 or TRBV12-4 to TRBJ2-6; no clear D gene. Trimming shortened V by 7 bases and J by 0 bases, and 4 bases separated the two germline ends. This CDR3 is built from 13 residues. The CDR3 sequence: CASILSGANVLTF. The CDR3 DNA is TGTGCCAGCATCCTCTCTGGGGCCAACGTCCTGACTTTC.

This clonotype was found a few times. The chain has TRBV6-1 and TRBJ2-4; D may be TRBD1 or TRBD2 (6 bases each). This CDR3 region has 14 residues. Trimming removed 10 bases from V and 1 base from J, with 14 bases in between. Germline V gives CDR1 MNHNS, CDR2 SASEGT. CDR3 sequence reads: CAIRGADAKNIQYF. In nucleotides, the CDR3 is TGTGCCATAAGGGGGGCCGATGCCAAAAACATTCAGTACTTC.

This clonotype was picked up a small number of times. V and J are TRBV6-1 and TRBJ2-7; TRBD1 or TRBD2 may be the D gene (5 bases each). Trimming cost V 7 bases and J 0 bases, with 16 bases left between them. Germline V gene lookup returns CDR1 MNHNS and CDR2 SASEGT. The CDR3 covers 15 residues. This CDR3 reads CASNRGPPDSYEQYF. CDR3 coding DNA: TGTGCCAGCAATAGGGGACCGCCGGACTCCTACGAGCAGTACTTC.

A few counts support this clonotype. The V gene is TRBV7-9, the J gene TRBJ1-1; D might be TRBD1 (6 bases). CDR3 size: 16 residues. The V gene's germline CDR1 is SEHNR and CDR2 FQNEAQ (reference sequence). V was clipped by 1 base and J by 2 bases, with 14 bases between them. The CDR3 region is CASSLGQVERNTEAFF. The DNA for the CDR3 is TGTGCCAGCAGCTTAGGACAGGTGGAACGCAACACTGAAGCTTTCTTT.

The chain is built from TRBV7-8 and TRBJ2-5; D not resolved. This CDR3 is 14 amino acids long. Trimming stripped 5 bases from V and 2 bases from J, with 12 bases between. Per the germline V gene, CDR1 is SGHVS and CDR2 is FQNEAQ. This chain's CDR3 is CASSVSEAQETQYF. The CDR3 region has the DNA TGTGCCAGCAGCGTTTCGGAAGCTCAAGAGACCCAGTACTTC.

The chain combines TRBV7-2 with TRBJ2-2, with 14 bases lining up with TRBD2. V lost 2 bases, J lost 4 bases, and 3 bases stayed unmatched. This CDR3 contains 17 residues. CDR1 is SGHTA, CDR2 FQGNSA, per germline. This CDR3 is CASSLYGLAGGTGELFF. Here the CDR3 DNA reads TGTGCCAGCAGCTTATATGGACTAGCGGGAGGCACCGGGGAGCTGTTTTTT.

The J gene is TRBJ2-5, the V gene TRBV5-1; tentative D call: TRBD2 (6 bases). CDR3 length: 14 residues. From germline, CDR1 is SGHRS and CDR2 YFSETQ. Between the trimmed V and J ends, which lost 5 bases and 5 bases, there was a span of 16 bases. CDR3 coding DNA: TGCGCCAGCAGGCGGGACCCCGGCACGGAGACCCAGTACTTC. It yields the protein CASRRDPGTETQYF.

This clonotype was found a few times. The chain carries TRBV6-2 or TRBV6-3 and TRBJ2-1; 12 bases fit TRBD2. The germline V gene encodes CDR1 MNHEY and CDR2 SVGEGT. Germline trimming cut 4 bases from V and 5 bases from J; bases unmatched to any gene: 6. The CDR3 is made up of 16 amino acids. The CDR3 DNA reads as TGTGCCAGCAGTTCGCCGGGACTAGCGGGCCACAATGAGCAGTTCTTC. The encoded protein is CASSSPGLAGHNEQFF.

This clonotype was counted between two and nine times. The CDR3 DNA is TGTGCCAGCAGCCCGACCCGAGACAGTCTTAATCAGCAGTACTTC. Translated: CASSPTRDSLNQQYF. V and J are TRBV3-1 and TRBJ2-7, with TRBD1 as a possible D gene (5 bases). Trimming removed 4 bases at V and 8 bases at J, with 21 bases between. This CDR3 has 15 residues. The germline gives CDR1 LGHDT, CDR2 YNNKEL (reference sequence).

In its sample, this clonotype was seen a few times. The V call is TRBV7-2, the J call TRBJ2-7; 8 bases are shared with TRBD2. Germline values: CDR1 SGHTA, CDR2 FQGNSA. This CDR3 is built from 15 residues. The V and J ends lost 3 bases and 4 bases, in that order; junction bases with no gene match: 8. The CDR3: CASSFTAGVFYEQYF. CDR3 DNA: TGTGCCAGCAGCTTCACAGCGGGAGTATTTTACGAGCAGTACTTC.

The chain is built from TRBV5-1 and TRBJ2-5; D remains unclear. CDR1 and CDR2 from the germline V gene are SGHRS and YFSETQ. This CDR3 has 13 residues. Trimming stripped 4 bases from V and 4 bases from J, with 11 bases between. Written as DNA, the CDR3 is TGCGCCAGCAGCGCGGACCTGAGAGAGACCCAGTACTTC. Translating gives CASSADLRETQYF.

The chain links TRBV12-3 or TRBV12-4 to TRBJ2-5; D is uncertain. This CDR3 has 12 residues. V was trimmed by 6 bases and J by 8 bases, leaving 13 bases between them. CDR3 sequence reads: CASSRFVETQYF. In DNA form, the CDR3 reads TGTGCCAGCAGCCGCTTCGTAGAAACCCAGTACTTC.

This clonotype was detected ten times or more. The CDR3 sequence is CASSPTDSTDTQYF. In DNA, the CDR3 is TGTGCCAGCAGCCCGACGGACAGCACAGATACGCAGTATTTT. This chain joins TRBV9 and TRBJ2-3; D is uncertain. Trimming stripped 4 bases from V and 0 bases from J, with 9 bases between. The CDR3 has 14 residues. From germline, CDR1 is SGDLS and CDR2 YYNGEE.

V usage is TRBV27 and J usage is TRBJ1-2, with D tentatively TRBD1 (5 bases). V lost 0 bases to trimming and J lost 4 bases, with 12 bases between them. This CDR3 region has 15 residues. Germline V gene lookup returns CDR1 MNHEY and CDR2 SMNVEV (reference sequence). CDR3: CASSLSLTGAYGYTF. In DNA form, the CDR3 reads TGTGCCAGCAGTTTATCGTTGACCGGGGCCTATGGCTACACCTTC.

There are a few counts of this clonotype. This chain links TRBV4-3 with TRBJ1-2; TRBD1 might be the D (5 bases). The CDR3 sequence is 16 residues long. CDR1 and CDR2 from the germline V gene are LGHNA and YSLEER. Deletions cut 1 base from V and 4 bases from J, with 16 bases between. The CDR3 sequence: CASSQVSGTARYGYTF. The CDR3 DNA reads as TGCGCCAGCAGCCAAGTATCCGGGACGGCTCGCTATGGCTACACCTTC.

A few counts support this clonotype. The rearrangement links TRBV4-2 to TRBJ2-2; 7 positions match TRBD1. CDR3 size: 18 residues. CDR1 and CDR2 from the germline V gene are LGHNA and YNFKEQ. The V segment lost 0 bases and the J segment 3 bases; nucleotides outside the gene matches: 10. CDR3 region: CASSQETLGTAYTGELFF. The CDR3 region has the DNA TGTGCCAGCAGCCAAGAGACGTTGGGGACAGCCTACACCGGGGAGCTGTTTTTT.

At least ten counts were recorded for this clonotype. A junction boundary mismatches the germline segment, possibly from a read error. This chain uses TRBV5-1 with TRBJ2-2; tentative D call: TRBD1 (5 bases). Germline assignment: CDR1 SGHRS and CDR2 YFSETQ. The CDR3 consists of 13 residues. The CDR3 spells CASSSDRTGELFF. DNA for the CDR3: TGTGCCAGCAGCTCTGACAGAACCGGGGAGCTGTTTTTT.

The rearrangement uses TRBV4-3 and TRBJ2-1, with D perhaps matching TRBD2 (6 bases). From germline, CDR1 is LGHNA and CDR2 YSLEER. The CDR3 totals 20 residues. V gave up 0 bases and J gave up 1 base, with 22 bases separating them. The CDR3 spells CASSQDRFGSRMRSYNEQFF. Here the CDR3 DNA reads TGCGCCAGCAGCCAAGATCGTTTCGGGAGCCGGATGAGATCCTACAATGAGCAGTTCTTC.

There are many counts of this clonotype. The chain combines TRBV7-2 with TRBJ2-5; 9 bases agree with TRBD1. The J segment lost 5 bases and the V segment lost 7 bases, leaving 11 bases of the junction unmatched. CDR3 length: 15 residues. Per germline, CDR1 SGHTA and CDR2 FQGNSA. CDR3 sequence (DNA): TGTGCCAGCACCTTGCGGACAGGGGTGATGGAGACCCAGTACTTC. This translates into CASTLRTGVMETQYF.

CDR3 nucleotide sequence: TGTGCCAGCAGCCAAGATGACGGACCCTACGAGCAGTACTTC. The encoded protein is CASSQDDGPYEQYF. The J gene is TRBJ2-7, the V gene TRBV4-2; D is undetermined. The V gene's germline CDR1 is LGHNA and CDR2 YNFKEQ. The CDR3 is made up of 14 amino acids. V lost 0 bases and J 2 bases, leaving 8 bases between the germline ends.

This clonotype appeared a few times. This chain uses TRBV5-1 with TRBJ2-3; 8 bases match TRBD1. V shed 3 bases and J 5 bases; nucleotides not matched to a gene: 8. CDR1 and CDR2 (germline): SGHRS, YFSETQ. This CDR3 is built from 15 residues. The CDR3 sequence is CASSWTGNTGDTQYF. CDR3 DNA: TGCGCCAGCAGCTGGACAGGGAATACTGGAGATACGCAGTATTTT. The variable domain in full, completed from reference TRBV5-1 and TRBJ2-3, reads KAGVTQTPRYLIKTRGQQVTLSCSPISGHRSVSWYQQTPGQGLQFLFEYFSETQRNKGNFPGRFSGRQFSNSRSEMNVSTLELGDSALYLCASSWTGNTGDTQYFGPGTRLTVL.

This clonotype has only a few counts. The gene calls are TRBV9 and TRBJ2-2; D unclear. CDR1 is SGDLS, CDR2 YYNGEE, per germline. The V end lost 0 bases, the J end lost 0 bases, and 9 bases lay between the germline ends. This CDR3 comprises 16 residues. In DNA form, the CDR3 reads TGTGCCAGCAGCGTAGGGAGTCTACCGAACACCGGGGAGCTGTTTTTT. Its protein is CASSVGSLPNTGELFF.

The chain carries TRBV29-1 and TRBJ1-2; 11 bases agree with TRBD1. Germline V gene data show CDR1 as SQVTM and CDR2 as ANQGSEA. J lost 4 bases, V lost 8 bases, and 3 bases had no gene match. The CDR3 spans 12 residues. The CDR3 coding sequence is TGCAGCTCGGGGACAGGGGGCTATGGCTACACCTTC. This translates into CSSGTGGYGYTF.

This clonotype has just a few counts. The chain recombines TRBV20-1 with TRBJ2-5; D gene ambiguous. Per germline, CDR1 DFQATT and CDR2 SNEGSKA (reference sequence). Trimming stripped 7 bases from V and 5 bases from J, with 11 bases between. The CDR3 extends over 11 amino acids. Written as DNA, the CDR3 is TGCAGTGTAGGATACGGGGAGACCCAGTACTTC. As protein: CSVGYGETQYF.